This TCR beta chain came from a study of blood T cell repertoires in COVID-19. As for the study in general: The study drew acute and convalescent COVID-19 samples from the United States, Italy and Spain. The analysed material was cDNA or gDNA that came from T cells, B-cell-depleted T cells, or PBMCs.

CDR1 and CDR2 (germline): MGHRA, YSYEKL. V gave up 2 bases and J gave up 5 bases; unmatched junction bases: 11. This CDR3 has 17 amino acids. In the study's own analysis: The assay estimated nucleated cells by amplifying reference gene primers. Data came from immunoSEQ multiplex PCR; TCRdb stores just in-frame clones and leaves some out. The DNA was the basis for D and trimming; V, J and clone size are from that table. The sample has some 120,000 clones; 70% to 80% are singletons. The receptor was derived from a human donor in a cohort sampled during active COVID-19. Sample: peripheral blood. The chain has TRBV4-1 and TRBJ2-2; 7 nucleotides agree with TRBD2. The CDR3 DNA reads as TGCGCCAGCAGCCAAACCCGCGGGGGTGATCATACCGGGGAGCTGTTTTTT. Protein product: CASSQTRGGDHTGELFF.